The sequence of this TCR beta chain was determined in a study of cytomegalovirus exposure and HLA in healthy donors. The study's findings and limits: In a later analysis, several top co-occurrence clusters appeared linked to parvovirus B19, influenza, CMV and Epstein-Barr virus. Later analysis showed most CMV-associated TCR beta chains appearing HLA-restricted.

PCR employed 60 Vbeta and 13 Jbeta primers. The repertoire was sequenced with immunoSEQ multiplex PCR; TCRdb's copy has only in-frame clones and lacks some. The repertoire table contains 45,000 to 60,000 clones. The germline V and J ends were trimmed by 1 base and 0 bases, with 9 bases remaining between them. Germline assignment: CDR1 SGHVS and CDR2 FQNEAQ. This CDR3 is built from 15 residues. A note on this clone: Its antigen is as yet unknown.

The chain links TRBV7-8 to TRBJ1-1; unclear D gene. The sequencing input was PBMCs. The receptor comes from a male donor in good health and CMV-seronegative. CDR3: CASSLVQTLNTEAFF. CDR3 nucleotide sequence: TGTGCCAGCAGCTTAGTCCAGACTTTGAACACTGAAGCTTTCTTT.